Here is one TCR beta chain with its context. Using immunoSEQ multiplex PCR, the repertoire was profiled, and TCRdb retains in-frame clones only, with some absent. The table includes some 2,400,000 clones, about 94% detected once. The source of the sample is a study of shared clonotypes between healthy human individuals. All the donors were Caucasian adults who lived in Nashville, Tennessee. The V end lost 2 bases, the J end lost 0 bases, and 9 bases lay between the germline ends. This CDR3 is built from 14 residues. The V gene's germline CDR1 is SGHDT and CDR2 YYEEEE. This sequence joins TRBV5-6 and TRBJ2-7, with D possibly matching TRBD1 (6 bases). The sequencing sample was made of naive CD4+ T cells sorted from blood. The subset is: CD45RA+ positively selected. This TCR was sampled from a man between 18 and 35 years old in good health. The CDR3 nucleotides read TGTGCCAGCAGCTTACAGGGAAACTCCTACGAGCAGTACTTC. This encodes CASSLQGNSYEQYF.